These 25 T cell receptor beta chains were all obtained from the same sample, sequenced in a study of T cell responses to AZD1222 COVID-19 vaccine. Sequencing used immunoSEQ multiplex PCR; TCRdb keeps in-frame clones, though not all of them. The sample yields about 77,000 clones, more than 85% seen once. Here the sequenced sample was peripheral blood, taken 28 days after the second AZD1222 dose. The receptors stem from an adult who received the AZD1222 COVID-19 vaccine.

The genes are TRBV12-3 or TRBV12-4 and TRBJ1-1; D unresolved. V dropped 6 bases and J dropped 5 bases, with 10 bases sitting between them. The CDR3 contains 12 residues. CDR3 residues: CASSNGRTEAFF. The CDR3 coding sequence is TGTGCCAGCAGCAACGGGAGGACTGAAGCTTTCTTT.

The gene calls are TRBV7-2 and TRBJ1-5; maybe TRBD1 (5 bases). Looked up from germline, CDR1 is SGHTA and CDR2 is FQGNSA. The V gene lost 0 bases and the J gene lost 6 bases, with 12 bases spanning the gap. The CDR3 is made up of 15 amino acids. The CDR3 nucleotides are TGTGCCAGCAGCTTAGCTTGGTCCGGGGCTCAGCCCCAGCATTTT. Translated: CASSLAWSGAQPQHF.

This sequence joins TRBV7-2 and TRBJ1-1, with 11 bases matching TRBD1. The germline V gene has CDR1 SGHTA and CDR2 FQGNSA. V lost 2 bases and J lost 0; bases outside the gene matches: 2. The CDR3 length is 16 residues. The CDR3 bases are TGTGCCAGCAGCTTACGGACAGGGGGCTTGAACACTGAAGCTTTCTTT. It specifies CASSLRTGGLNTEAFF. Looking up the rest from reference TRBV7-2 and TRBJ1-1 gives the full variable domain: GAGVSQSPSNKVTEKGKDVELRCDPISGHTALYWYRQSLGQGLEFLIYFQGNSAPDKSGLPSDRFSAERTGGSVSTLTIQRTQQEDSAVYLCASSLRTGGLNTEAFFGQGTRLTVV.

The chain carries TRBV19 and TRBJ1-5; D ambiguous. The CDR3 totals 15 residues. Deletions cut 5 bases from V and 0 bases from J, with 11 bases between. Germline V gene data show CDR1 as LNHDA and CDR2 as SQIVND (reference sequence). CDR3 protein: CASSLGPYSNQPQHF. CDR3 DNA: TGTGCCAGTAGTTTAGGGCCCTATAGCAATCAGCCCCAGCATTTT.

The gene calls are TRBV2 and TRBJ2-1; D gene uncertain. This CDR3 has 12 amino acids. The germline gives CDR1 SNHLY, CDR2 FYNNEI. The V gene lost 7 bases and the J gene lost 7 bases, with 11 bases spanning the gap. The CDR3 region has the DNA TGTGCCAGCACCGAGCTAGGGAATGAGCAGTTCTTC. It is translated as CASTELGNEQFF. The whole variable domain, filled in from reference TRBV2 and TRBJ2-1, reads EPEVTQTPSHQVTQMGQEVILRCVPISNHLYFYWYRQILGQKVEFLVSFYNNEISEKSEIFDDQFSVERPDGSNFTLKIRSTKLEDSAMYFCASTELGNEQFFGPGTRLTVL.

V usage is TRBV7-8 and J usage is TRBJ1-6; TRBD1 might be the D (5 bases). The CDR3 loop spans 16 amino acids. Germline lookup yields CDR1 SGHVS and CDR2 FQNEAQ. V was clipped by 5 bases and J by 5 bases, with 16 bases between them. This CDR3 is CASSPARGINNSPLHF. The CDR3 nucleotides are TGTGCCAGCAGCCCCGCCCGGGGGATTAATAATTCACCCCTCCACTTT.

The chain is built from TRBV5-6 and TRBJ2-7; D is perhaps TRBD2 (5 bases). The V end was cut by 4 bases, the J end by 3 bases, with 11 bases between. This CDR3 has 13 residues. CDR1 is SGHDT, CDR2 YYEEEE, per germline. The CDR3 DNA reads as TGTGCCAGCAGCCGGACTCAGGACTACGAGCAGTACTTC. Its protein product is CASSRTQDYEQYF.

This sequence joins TRBV27 and TRBJ2-3; possibly TRBD2 for D (6 bases). V gave up 5 bases and J gave up 4 bases, with 19 bases separating them. The CDR3 length is 16 residues. Germline-derived CDR1 and CDR2 are MNHEY and SMNVEV (reference sequence). This CDR3 reads CASSLPLASGADTQYF. In DNA, the CDR3 is TGTGCCAGCAGTCTTCCCCTAGCGTCTGGGGCAGATACGCAGTATTTT.

The chain couples TRBV4-3 to TRBJ1-2, with D possibly being TRBD1 (5 bases). There are 13 residues in the CDR3. With 0 bases removed from V and 8 bases from J, the gap between germline ends came to 10 bases. Germline V gene lookup returns CDR1 LGHNA and CDR2 YSLEER. Here the CDR3 DNA reads TGCGCCAGCAGCCAAGAAGGTCAGGGAGGCTACACCTTC. It encodes CASSQEGQGGYTF.

The rearrangement uses TRBV12-3 or TRBV12-4 and TRBJ1-6, with D unclear. The CDR3 consists of 13 residues. Trimming removed 1 base at V and 9 bases at J, with 7 bases between. This CDR3 reads CASSLDSFSPLHF. In nucleotides, the CDR3 is TGTGCCAGCAGTTTAGACAGTTTTTCACCCCTCCACTTT.

In this sample, this clone turned up once. This chain connects TRBV6-5 to TRBJ2-7; D is undetermined. CDR1 and CDR2 from the germline V gene are MNHEY and SVGAGI. Trimming shortened V by 6 bases and J by 3 bases, and 6 bases separated the two germline ends. The CDR3 consists of 11 residues. The CDR3 coding sequence is TGTGCCAGCAGGTGGGACTACGAGCAGTACTTC. Protein sequence: CASRWDYEQYF.

The V and J genes are TRBV5-4 and TRBJ2-5; D gene unclear. The germline V gene encodes CDR1 SGHNT and CDR2 YYREEE (reference sequence). There are 11 residues in the CDR3. V was pared by 7 bases and J by 5 bases, with 9 bases between. CDR3 amino acids: CASSRFETQYF. In DNA form, the CDR3 reads TGTGCCAGCTCACGCTTCGAGACCCAGTACTTC.

The chain is built from TRBV6-1 and TRBJ1-5; D is unclear. V shed 6 bases and J shed 0 bases, with 9 bases lying between them. The CDR3 loop spans 14 amino acids. Germline CDR1 MNHNS, CDR2 SASEGT. CDR3 nucleotides: TGTGCCAGCAGCAGGACGGATAGCAATCAGCCCCAGCATTTT. It specifies CASSRTDSNQPQHF.

The CDR3 coding sequence is TGTGCCAGCAGTGAATTGGTGAGAACCGGGGAGCTGTTTTTT. This translates into CASSELVRTGELFF. V is TRBV6-1 and J is TRBJ2-2; D is unresolved. V shed 2 bases and J shed 5 bases, with 9 bases lying between them. The CDR3 loop spans 14 amino acids. The V gene's germline CDR1 is MNHNS and CDR2 SASEGT.

The CDR3 nucleotides read TGTGCCAGCAGCTCCGTGGGTAGCGGGTCCTCCTACAATGAGCAGTTCTTC. This gives the protein CASSSVGSGSSYNEQFF. The chain recombines TRBV7-3 with TRBJ2-1, with 7 positions matching TRBD2. The V segment lost 4 bases and the J segment 0 bases; nucleotides outside the gene matches: 9. CDR1 and CDR2 (germline): SGHTA, FQGTGA. CDR3 size: 17 residues. Combining the CDR3 with reference TRBV7-3 and TRBJ2-1 gives the whole variable domain GAGVSQTPSNKVTEKGKYVELRCDPISGHTALYWYRQSLGQGPEFLIYFQGTGAADDSGLPNDRFFAVRPEGSVSTLKIQRTERGDSAVYLCASSSVGSGSSYNEQFFGPGTRLTVL.

The chain is built from TRBV6-1 and TRBJ1-2; no firm D call. Between the trimmed V and J ends, which lost 0 bases and 2 bases, there was a span of 7 bases. The CDR3 loop spans 14 amino acids. Germline assignment: CDR1 MNHNS and CDR2 SASEGT. CDR3 protein: CASSEAGQNYGYTF. DNA for the CDR3: TGTGCCAGCAGTGAAGCCGGGCAGAACTATGGCTACACCTTC.

This chain joins TRBV3-1 (or the pseudogene TRBV3-2) and TRBJ1-2; TRBD1 agrees at 7 bases. Germline assignment: CDR1 LGHDT and CDR2 YNNKEL (reference sequence). Germline trimming cut 0 bases from V and 5 bases from J; bases unmatched to any gene: 3. The CDR3 length is 14 residues. CDR3 nucleotides: TGTGCCAGCAGCCAAGAAACGACAGGGTATGGCTACACCTTC. This translates into CASSQETTGYGYTF.

V usage is TRBV11-1 and J usage is TRBJ2-7, with TRBD2 matching 11 bases. V shed 5 bases and J 1 base; nucleotides not matched to a gene: 4. Germline V gives CDR1 SGHAT, CDR2 FQDESV (reference sequence). The CDR3 has 15 amino acids. CDR3 region: CASSPGTSGSYEQYF. DNA for the CDR3: TGTGCCAGCAGCCCTGGGACTAGCGGTTCCTACGAGCAGTACTTC.

V is TRBV7-6 and J is TRBJ2-2; D may be TRBD1 or TRBD2 (6 bases each). The CDR3 covers 14 residues. Trimming removed 2 bases from V and 7 bases from J, with 11 bases in between. Germline V lookup: CDR1 SGHVS, CDR2 FNYEAQ. The CDR3 DNA sequence: TGTGCCAGCAGCTTAAGTGGGGGGCACGGGGAGCTGTTTTTT. Its protein product is CASSLSGGHGELFF.

This clone has a handful of counts. V usage is TRBV4-1 and J usage is TRBJ2-6, with a weak D call TRBD1 (6 bases). Per the germline V gene, CDR1 is MGHRA and CDR2 is YSYEKL. Trimming shortened V by 4 bases and J by 0 bases, and 19 bases separated the two germline ends. The CDR3 covers 19 residues. CDR3 sequence reads: CASSRASRDTSSGANVLTF. The DNA of the CDR3 is TGCGCCAGCAGCCGGGCCTCCCGGGACACTTCCTCTGGGGCCAACGTCCTGACTTTC.

This chain uses TRBV29-1 with TRBJ2-7; possible D gene TRBD2, 6 bases. Trimming removed 5 bases at V and 0 bases at J, with 14 bases between. The CDR3 has 14 amino acids. Germline lookup yields CDR1 SQVTM and CDR2 ANQGSEA. The CDR3 DNA follows: TGCAGCGTTAGGCCCGGGACTGGCTCCTACGAGCAGTACTTC. Translation: CSVRPGTGSYEQYF.

This sequence joins TRBV7-8 and TRBJ2-7; D remains ambiguous. This CDR3 spans 15 amino acids. With 1 base removed from V and 3 bases from J, the gap between germline ends came to 13 bases. The V gene's germline CDR1 is SGHVS and CDR2 FQNEAQ. The CDR3 nucleotides are TGTGCCAGCAGCTTAGGCCGGACCCCCAGCTACGAGCAGTACTTC. Amino acid sequence: CASSLGRTPSYEQYF.

The chain couples TRBV9 to TRBJ1-5; D is unclear. The CDR3 length is 14 residues. Germline loops: CDR1 SGDLS, CDR2 YYNGEE. Trimming took off 3 bases at V and 3 bases at J, with 10 bases between the two ends. As DNA, the CDR3 is TGTGCCAGCAGCGCAGAAGGGATCAATCAGCCCCAGCATTTT. Translating gives CASSAEGINQPQHF.

The rearrangement links TRBV6-2 or TRBV6-3 to TRBJ1-5, with TRBD1 identical over 9 bases. There are 17 residues in the CDR3. Germline values: CDR1 MNHEY, CDR2 SVGEGT. V lost 2 bases to trimming and J lost 1 base; unmatched junction nucleotides: 6. In DNA, the CDR3 is TGTGCCAGCAGTTACGCGGGACAGGGAGTCAGCAATCAGCCCCAGCATTTT. It specifies CASSYAGQGVSNQPQHF.

This clone was detected a few times. The chain carries TRBV5-1 and TRBJ1-1; D is unresolved. The CDR3 has 13 amino acids. V lost 4 bases, J lost 0 bases, and 7 bases lay in between. CDR1 is SGHRS, CDR2 YFSETQ, per germline. The CDR3 region is CASSRRMNTEAFF. CDR3 sequence (DNA): TGCGCCAGCAGCCGCCGGATGAACACTGAAGCTTTCTTT. The full variable domain, with the rest looked up from reference TRBV5-1 and TRBJ1-1, is KAGVTQTPRYLIKTRGQQVTLSCSPISGHRSVSWYQQTPGQGLQFLFEYFSETQRNKGNFPGRFSGRQFSNSRSEMNVSTLELGDSALYLCASSRRMNTEAFFGQGTRLTVV.